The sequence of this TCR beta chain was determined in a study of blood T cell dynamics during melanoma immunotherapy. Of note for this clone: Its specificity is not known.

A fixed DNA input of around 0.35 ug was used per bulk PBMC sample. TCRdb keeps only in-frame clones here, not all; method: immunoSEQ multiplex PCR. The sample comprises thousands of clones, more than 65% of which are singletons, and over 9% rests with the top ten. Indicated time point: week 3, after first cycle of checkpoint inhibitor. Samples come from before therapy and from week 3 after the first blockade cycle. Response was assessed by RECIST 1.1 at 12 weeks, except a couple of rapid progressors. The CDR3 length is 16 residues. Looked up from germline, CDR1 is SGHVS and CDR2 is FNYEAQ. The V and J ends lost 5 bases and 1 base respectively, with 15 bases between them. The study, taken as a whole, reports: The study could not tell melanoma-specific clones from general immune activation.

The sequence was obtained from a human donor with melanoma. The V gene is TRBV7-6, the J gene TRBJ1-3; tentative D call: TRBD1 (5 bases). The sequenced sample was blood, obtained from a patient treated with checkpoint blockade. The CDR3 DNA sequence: TGTGCCAGCAGCGGTGGGGGGGGAGAGTCTGGAAACACCATATATTTT. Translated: CASSGGGGESGNTIYF.